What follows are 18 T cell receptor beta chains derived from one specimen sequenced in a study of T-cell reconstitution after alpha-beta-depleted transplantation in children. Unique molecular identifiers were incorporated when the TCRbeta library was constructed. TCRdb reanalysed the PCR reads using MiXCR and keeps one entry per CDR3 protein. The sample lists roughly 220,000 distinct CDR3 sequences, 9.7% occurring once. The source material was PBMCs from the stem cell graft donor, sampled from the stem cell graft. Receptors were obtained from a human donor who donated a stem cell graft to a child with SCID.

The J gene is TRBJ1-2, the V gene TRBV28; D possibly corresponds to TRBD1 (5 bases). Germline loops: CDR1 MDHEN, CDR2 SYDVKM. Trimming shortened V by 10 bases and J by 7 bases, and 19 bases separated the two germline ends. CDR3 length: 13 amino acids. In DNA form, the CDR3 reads TGTGCCATGGGCCCGGGGCTCTTCTGTGGCTACACCTTC. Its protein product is CAMGPGLFCGYTF.

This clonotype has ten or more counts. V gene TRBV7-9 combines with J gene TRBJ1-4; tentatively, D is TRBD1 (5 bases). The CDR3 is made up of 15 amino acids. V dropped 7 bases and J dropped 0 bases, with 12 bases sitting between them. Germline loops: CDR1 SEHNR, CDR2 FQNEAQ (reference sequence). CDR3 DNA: TGTGCCAGCACCATAGGGGCAGCAACTAATGAAAAACTGTTTTTT. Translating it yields CASTIGAATNEKLFF.

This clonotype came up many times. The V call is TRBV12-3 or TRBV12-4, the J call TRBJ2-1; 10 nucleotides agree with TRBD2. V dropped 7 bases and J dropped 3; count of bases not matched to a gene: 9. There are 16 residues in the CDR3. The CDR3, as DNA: TGTGCCAGCACCCCTTTAGCGGGGGGCAACTACAATGAGCAGTTCTTC. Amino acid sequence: CASTPLAGGNYNEQFF.

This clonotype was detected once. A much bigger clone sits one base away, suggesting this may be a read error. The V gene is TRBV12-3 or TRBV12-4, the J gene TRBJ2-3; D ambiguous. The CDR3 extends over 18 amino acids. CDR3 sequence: CTSSFRTPAATSTDTQYF. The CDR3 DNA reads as TGTACCAGCAGTTTCCGCACTCCGGCAGCGACTAGCACAGATACGCAGTATTTT.

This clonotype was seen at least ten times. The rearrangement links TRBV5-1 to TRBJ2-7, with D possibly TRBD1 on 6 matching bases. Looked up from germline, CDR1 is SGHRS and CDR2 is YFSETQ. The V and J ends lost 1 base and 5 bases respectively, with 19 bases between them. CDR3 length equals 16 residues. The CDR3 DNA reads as TGCGCCAGCAGCTTGACAGGGATCGCTCTGATGGACGAGCAGTACTTC. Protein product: CASSLTGIALMDEQYF.

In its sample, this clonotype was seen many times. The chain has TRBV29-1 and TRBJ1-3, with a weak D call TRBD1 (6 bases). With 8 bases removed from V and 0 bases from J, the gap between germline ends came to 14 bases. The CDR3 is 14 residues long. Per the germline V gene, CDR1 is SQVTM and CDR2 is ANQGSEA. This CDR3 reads CSTQDSSSGNTIYF. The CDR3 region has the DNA TGCAGCACCCAGGACAGTTCCTCTGGAAACACCATATATTTT.

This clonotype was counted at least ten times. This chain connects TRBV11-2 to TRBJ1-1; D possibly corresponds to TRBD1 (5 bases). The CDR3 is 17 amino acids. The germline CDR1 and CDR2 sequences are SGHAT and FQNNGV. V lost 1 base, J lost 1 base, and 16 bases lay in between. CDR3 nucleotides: TGTGCCAGCAGCTTAGGTGTATTAGGACAACAGAACACTGAAGCTTTCTTT. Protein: CASSLGVLGQQNTEAFF.

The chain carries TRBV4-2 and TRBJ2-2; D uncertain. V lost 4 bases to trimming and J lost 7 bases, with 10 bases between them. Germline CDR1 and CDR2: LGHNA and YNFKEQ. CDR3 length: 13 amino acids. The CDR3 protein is CASSPGVLGELFF. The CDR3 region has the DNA TGTGCCAGCAGCCCTGGGGTCCTCGGGGAGCTGTTTTTT.

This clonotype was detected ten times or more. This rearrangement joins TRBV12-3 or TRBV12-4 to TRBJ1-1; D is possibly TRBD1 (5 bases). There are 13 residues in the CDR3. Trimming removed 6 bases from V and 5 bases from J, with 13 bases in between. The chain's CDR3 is CASSPGTVTEAFF. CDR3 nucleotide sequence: TGTGCCAGCAGCCCCGGGACGGTAACTGAAGCTTTCTTT.

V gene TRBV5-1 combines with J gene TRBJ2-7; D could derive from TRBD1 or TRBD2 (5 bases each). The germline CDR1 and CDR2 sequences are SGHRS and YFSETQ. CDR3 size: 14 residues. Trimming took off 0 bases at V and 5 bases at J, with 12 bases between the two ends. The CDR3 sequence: CASSLVRGRDEQYF. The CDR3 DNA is TGCGCCAGCAGCTTGGTTCGGGGACGGGACGAGCAGTACTTC.

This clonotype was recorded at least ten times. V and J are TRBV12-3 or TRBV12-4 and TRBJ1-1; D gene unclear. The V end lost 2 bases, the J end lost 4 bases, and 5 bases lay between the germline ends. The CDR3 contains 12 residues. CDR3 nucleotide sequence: TGTGCCAGCAGTTTACGGTTCACTGAAGCTTTCTTT. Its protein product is CASSLRFTEAFF.

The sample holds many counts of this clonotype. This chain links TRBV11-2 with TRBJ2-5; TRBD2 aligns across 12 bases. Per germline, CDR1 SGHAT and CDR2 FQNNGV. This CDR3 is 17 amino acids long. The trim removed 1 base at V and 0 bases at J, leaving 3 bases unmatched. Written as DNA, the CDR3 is TGTGCCAGCAGCTTAGTCGGGACTAGCGGGTACCAAGAGACCCAGTACTTC. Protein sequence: CASSLVGTSGYQETQYF.

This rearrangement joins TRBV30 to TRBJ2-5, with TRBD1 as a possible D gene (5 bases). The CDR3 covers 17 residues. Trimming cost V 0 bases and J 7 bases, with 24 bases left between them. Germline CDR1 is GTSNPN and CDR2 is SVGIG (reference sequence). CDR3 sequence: CAWSVRRGAGESGTQYF. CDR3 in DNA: TGTGCCTGGAGTGTACGCCGTGGGGCTGGAGAGAGTGGGACCCAGTACTTC.

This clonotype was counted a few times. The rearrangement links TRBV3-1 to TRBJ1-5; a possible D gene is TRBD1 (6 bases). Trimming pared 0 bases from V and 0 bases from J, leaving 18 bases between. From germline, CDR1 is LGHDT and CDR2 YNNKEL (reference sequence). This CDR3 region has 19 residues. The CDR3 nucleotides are TGTGCCAGCAGCCAAGATAGGCCGGGGGCGGTCTATAGCAATCAGCCCCAGCATTTT. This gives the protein CASSQDRPGAVYSNQPQHF. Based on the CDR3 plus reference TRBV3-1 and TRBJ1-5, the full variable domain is DTAVSQTPKYLVTQMGNDKSIKCEQNLGHDTMYWYKQDSKKFLKIMFSYNNKELIINETVPNRFSPKSPDKAHLNLHINSLELGDSAVYFCASSQDRPGAVYSNQPQHFGDGTRLSIL.

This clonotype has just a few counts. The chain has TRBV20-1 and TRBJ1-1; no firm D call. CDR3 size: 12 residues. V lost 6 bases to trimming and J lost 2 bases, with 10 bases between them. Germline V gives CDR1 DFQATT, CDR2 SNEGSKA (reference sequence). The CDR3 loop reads CSANTINTEAFF. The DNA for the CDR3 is TGCAGTGCAAACACAATTAACACTGAAGCTTTCTTT.

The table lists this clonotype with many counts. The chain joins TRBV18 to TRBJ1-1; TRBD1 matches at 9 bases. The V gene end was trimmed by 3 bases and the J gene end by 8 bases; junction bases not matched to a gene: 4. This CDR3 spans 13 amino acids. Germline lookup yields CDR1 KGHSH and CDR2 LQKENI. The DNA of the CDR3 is TGTGCCAGCTCACCCGGGACAGGGAGGGAAGCTTTCTTT. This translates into CASSPGTGREAFF.

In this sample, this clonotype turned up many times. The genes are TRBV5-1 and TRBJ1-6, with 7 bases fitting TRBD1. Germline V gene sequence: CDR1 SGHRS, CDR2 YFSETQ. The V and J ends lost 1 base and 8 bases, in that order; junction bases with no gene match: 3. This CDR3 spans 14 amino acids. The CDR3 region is CASSLTGVDSPLHF. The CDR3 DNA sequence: TGCGCCAGCAGCTTGACAGGGGTTGATTCACCCCTCCACTTT.

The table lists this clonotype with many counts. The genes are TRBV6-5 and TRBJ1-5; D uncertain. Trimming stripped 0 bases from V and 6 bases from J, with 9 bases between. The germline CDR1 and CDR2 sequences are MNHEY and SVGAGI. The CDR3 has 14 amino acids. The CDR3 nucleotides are TGTGCCAGCAGTTACTCGCGATCGGGTCAGCCCCAGCATTTT. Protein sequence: CASSYSRSGQPQHF.